This entry concerns a single T cell receptor beta chain. Its recognized antigen is unknown. No base quality values were provided; no much bigger clone lies one nucleotide off. The donors belonged to the validation cohort of approximately 130 subjects, which was separate from the roughly 670-subject first cohort. This sample is part of a study of cytomegalovirus exposure and HLA in healthy donors (TCRdb year 2017). In the study overall: According to a later analysis, one platform produced both the 120 validation repertoires and the 666 repertoires of the first cohort. The study aimed to test whether signatures of past pathogen exposure could be identified by cataloging public T cell receptors. In addition to the first cohort of 666 subjects, a separate validation cohort of some 120 different subjects was used. High-throughput TCR immunosequencing, statistical association of individual TCRs with disease status, and machine learning were combined to predict cytomegalovirus infection status.

What the authors observed across the whole study: The classifier was reported to diagnose cytomegalovirus status with high specificity and sensitivity in both the original and validation cohorts. Three of the identified cytomegalovirus-associated TCR beta chains were confirmed in vitro to be specific for cytomegalovirus antigens. A later analysis had no HLA typing for the validation cohort, so co-occurrence there was scored across all 130 or so repertoires. The authors suggested that the approach could potentially be extended to other disease states and immunological phenotypes. Most TCR sequences were observed very rarely across donors, whereas some public TCRs were present in many individuals. Of the cluster scores, 90% to 95% were above 0 in a later analysis, which found that TCRs clustered in the first cohort also tended to co-occur in the approximately 120 validation repertoires. The study gave a list of some 150 TCR beta chains associated with cytomegalovirus.

CDR1 and CDR2 are read off the germline V gene as MDHEN and SYDVKM. There are 14 amino acids in the CDR3, from cysteine to phenylalanine inclusive. The sequence is cut down to CDR3 DNA, 42 bases in frame from base 1. V and J lose 3 bases and 2 bases, and a span of 9 bases separates them. Library method: the immunoSEQ multiplex PCR assay. Per the original workflow: To diagnose cytomegalovirus status from the catalog of TCR beta chain sequences, a statistical classification framework was built. The clones in this table, taken by TCRdb from immuneACCESS, are in-frame only. Not every clone is retained; where verified, under half of the shortfall comes from an unresolved V gene, and the cause of the rest is unknown. Clonal size and the V and J genes are those of that table, whereas D and trimming came from the DNA. Counted in this sample were roughly 150,000 clones; just under 85% of them appeared once. Jointly, the top ten make up around 27% of the sample.

This sequence was found in a man in his thirties or forties in good health and CMV-seropositive. This chain joins TRBV28 to TRBJ2-3; TRBD1 is perhaps the D gene, given 6 matching bases. Specimen: PBMCs. The DNA sequence follows: TGTGCCAGCAGTTTTGGACAGCACACAGATACGCAGTATTTT. The translation is CASSFGQHTDTQYF. The full variable domain, with segments outside the CDR3 supplied by the reference TRBV28 and TRBJ2-3 proteins, appears as DVKVTQSSRYLVKRTGEKVFLECVQDMDHENMFWYRQDPGLGLRLIYFSYDVKMKEKGDIPEGYSVSREKKERFSLILESASTNQTSMYLCASSFGQHTDTQYFGPGTRLTVL.